This is a list of T cell receptor beta chains from one sample in a study of blood T cell repertoires in COVID-19. TCRdb's copy holds only in-frame clones and misses some; the assay was immunoSEQ multiplex PCR. This table has about 480,000 clones, roughly 90% appearing once. Input material: PBMCs or T cells enriched from blood (not recorded which). The receptor source for this set is a woman in her thirties or forties who had recovered from COVID-19. CDR3s include the opening cysteine and the closing phenylalanine or tryptophan. The D gene is left open where the match is weak. Some rows have no size entry. The others give once, few or many, or a class for an expanded clone.

CDR3 protein	CDR3 DNA	D gene	clone size	V gene	J gene
CAWSPTSGGGFTDTQYF	TGTGCCTGGAGTCCTACTAGCGGGGGGGGATTCACAGATACGCAGTATTTT	TRBD2	.	TRBV30	TRBJ2-3
CASNDRTGDNQPQHF	TGTGCCAGCAACGACAGGACAGGAGATAATCAGCCCCAGCATTTT	TRBD1	once	TRBV6-5	TRBJ1-5
CASSRSTGTAGNTIYF	TGCGCCAGCAGCAGGAGTACCGGGACAGCTGGAAACACCATATATTTT	TRBD1	few	TRBV5-1	TRBJ1-3
CASSLSQGRVSTEAFF	TGTGCCAGCAGTTTATCACAGGGAAGGGTAAGCACTGAAGCTTTCTTT	.	.	TRBV27	TRBJ1-1
CASRVDGKNQPQHF	TGTGCCAGCAGGGTGGACGGGAAAAATCAGCCCCAGCATTTT	.	few	TRBV11-3	TRBJ1-5
CASSQVKETQYF	TGTGCCAGCAGCCAAGTAAAAGAGACCCAGTACTTC	.	.	TRBV14	TRBJ2-5
CASSPGDGRGYGYTF	TGTGCCAGTAGTCCCGGAGATGGCCGAGGGTATGGCTACACCTTC	.	.	TRBV19	TRBJ1-2
CASSLSKTNGYTF	TGTGCCAGCAGCTTGAGCAAAACTAACGGCTACACCTTC	.	.	TRBV5-8	TRBJ1-2
CASSFRDIRIDGYTF	TGTGCCAGTAGTTTTCGGGACATCAGAATTGATGGCTACACCTTC	.	.	TRBV19	TRBJ1-2
CASTLGGPSSYNEQFF	TGTGCCAGCACCCTGGGGGGACCGAGCTCCTACAATGAGCAGTTCTTC	.	.	TRBV21-1	TRBJ2-1
CASSLGLGGSGNTIYF	TGTGCCAGCAGCTTAGGACTCGGTGGGTCGGGAAACACCATATATTTT	.	.	TRBV7-2	TRBJ1-3
CASSPGQGGYGYTF	TGTGCCAGCAGCCCGGGACAGGGGGGCTATGGCTACACCTTC	TRBD1	.	TRBV3-1/TRBV3-2	TRBJ1-2
CASSPRPGPMAEAFF	TGTGCCAGCAGCCCAAGACCGGGTCCCATGGCTGAAGCTTTCTTT	.	.	TRBV9	TRBJ1-1
CASQTSGGQETQYF	TGTGCCAGCCAGACTAGCGGAGGACAGGAGACCCAGTACTTC	TRBD2	.	TRBV6-5	TRBJ2-5
CASRRTGYEKLFF	TGTGCCAGCAGAAGGACAGGGTATGAAAAACTGTTTTTT	TRBD1	.	TRBV6-5	TRBJ1-4
CASSFYRVNTEAFF	TGTGCCAGCAGCTTCTACAGGGTGAACACTGAAGCTTTCTTT	.	.	TRBV7-2	TRBJ1-1
CASSLGTADYGYTF	TGCGCCAGCAGCTTGGGGACAGCCGACTATGGCTACACCTTC	.	.	TRBV5-1	TRBJ1-2
CASSSQAGDEQYF	TGTGCCAGCAGCTCCCAGGCGGGAGACGAGCAGTACTTC	TRBD2	.	TRBV11-3	TRBJ2-7
CASSDGQLISTDTQYF	TGTGCCAGCAGCGATGGACAGCTGATAAGCACAGATACGCAGTATTTT	.	.	TRBV5-4	TRBJ2-3
CASSKTGGPTNTEAFF	TGTGCCAGCTCAAAGACAGGGGGACCAACGAACACTGAAGCTTTCTTT	TRBD1	.	TRBV18	TRBJ1-1
CAILVGVSTGANYGYTF	TGTGCCATCTTGGTAGGGGTTTCGACTGGGGCTAACTATGGCTACACCTTC	.	.	TRBV10-3	TRBJ1-2
CASSLQGNTEAFF	TGTGCCAGCAGCTTACAGGGGAACACTGAAGCTTTCTTT	.	.	TRBV5-4	TRBJ1-1
CASSQQRGQTGELFF	TGCGCCAGCAGCCAGCAAAGGGGGCAGACCGGGGAGCTGTTTTTT	TRBD1	.	TRBV4-3	TRBJ2-2
CASSLRGTRNYEQYF	TGTGCCAGCAGCTTAAGGGGGACTAGAAACTACGAGCAGTACTTC	TRBD2	.	TRBV7-2	TRBJ2-7
CASSPTGGDGNTIYF	TGTGCCAGCAGCCCGACAGGGGGTGATGGAAACACCATATATTTT	TRBD1	.	TRBV7-9	TRBJ1-3